The 19 T cell receptor beta chains below come from one sample, sequenced in a study of cytomegalovirus exposure and HLA in healthy donors. With 60 Vbeta and 13 Jbeta primers, the PCR was carried out. Assay: immunoSEQ multiplex PCR; the TCRdb copy retains only in-frame clones and omits some. The table includes about 150,000 clones, roughly 87% detected once. Sample: PBMCs. These receptors were collected from a young man in good health and CMV-seropositive.

The gene calls are TRBV5-1 and TRBJ1-1; 8 nucleotides match TRBD1. Per germline, CDR1 SGHRS and CDR2 YFSETQ. The CDR3 extends over 17 amino acids. V shed 0 bases, J shed 0 bases, and the junction held 7 bases outside the gene matches. CDR3 amino acids: CASSLAGDRRLNTEAFF. In DNA form, the CDR3 reads TGCGCCAGCAGCTTGGCCGGGGACAGGAGATTGAACACTGAAGCTTTCTTT.

This clone was seen only once. The chain couples TRBV10-3 to TRBJ1-6; 9 bases line up with TRBD1. J lost 10 bases, V lost 8 bases, and 9 bases had no gene match. Germline values: CDR1 ENHRY, CDR2 SYGVKD. This CDR3 region has 14 residues. The CDR3 region has the DNA TGTGCCATCGGAGCCGGGACAGGGCAATCACCCCTCCACTTT. This translates into CAIGAGTGQSPLHF.

To note about this clone: A read error may produce the germline difference seen at one junction end. The same CDR3 arises from other DNA sequences in this sample as well. The chain joins TRBV6-4 to TRBJ1-1, with TRBD1 matching over 7 bases. The CDR3 has 14 amino acids. Germline V CDR1 and CDR2: MRHNA, SNTAGT. For the CDR3, the DNA is TGTGCCAGCAGTGCCGGGACAGAGAACACTGAAGCCTTCTTT. Translating gives CASSAGTENTEAFF.

The chain has TRBV5-1 and TRBJ2-7, with TRBD2 matching 12 bases. This CDR3 spans 17 amino acids. The germline gives CDR1 SGHRS, CDR2 YFSETQ. V lost 4 bases to trimming and J lost 0 bases; unmatched junction nucleotides: 8. CDR3 protein: CASSLTSGGSSSYEQYF. CDR3 coding DNA: TGCGCCAGCAGCCTGACTAGCGGGGGCTCGAGCTCCTACGAGCAGTACTTC.

The rearrangement joins TRBV30 to TRBJ1-2; D is undetermined. V lost 5 bases and J lost 8, with 21 bases in between. CDR1 and CDR2 (germline): GTSNPN, SVGIG (reference sequence). This CDR3 spans 14 amino acids. The CDR3 spells CAWATKSLGGGYTF. The CDR3 nucleotides are TGTGCCTGGGCCACCAAGTCCCTTGGTGGCGGCTACACCTTC.

The sample holds one count of this clone. V is TRBV11-2 and J is TRBJ2-1; 7 positions match TRBD2. J gave up 4 bases and V 1 base, and 4 bases lay outside the gene matches. This CDR3 has 15 amino acids. Germline CDR1 is SGHAT and CDR2 is FQNNGV. The CDR3 DNA reads as TGTGCCAGCAGCTTAGGGGAGGGGTTTTACAATGAGCAGTTCTTC. Encoded protein: CASSLGEGFYNEQFF.

This rearrangement joins TRBV7-2 to TRBJ1-6, with D unresolved. V lost 0 bases and J 0 bases, leaving 6 bases between the germline ends. This CDR3 contains 16 residues. In germline, CDR1 is SGHTA, CDR2 FQGNSA. CDR3 in DNA: TGTGCCAGCAGCTTAGCGCCAGGCTCCTATAATTCACCCCTCCACTTT. It translates to CASSLAPGSYNSPLHF.

The CDR3 is CASRPGGVANTGELFF. In DNA form, the CDR3 reads TGTGCCAGCAGACCCGGGGGGGTAGCGAACACCGGGGAGCTGTTTTTT. The chain carries TRBV28 and TRBJ2-2; TRBD2 agrees at 8 bases. J lost 0 bases, V lost 6 bases, and 6 bases had no gene match. The CDR3 has 16 amino acids. In germline, CDR1 is MDHEN, CDR2 SYDVKM.

The chain joins TRBV19 to TRBJ2-5, with D maybe TRBD1 (7 bases). The germline V and J ends were trimmed by 2 bases and 7 bases, with 14 bases remaining between them. There are 14 residues in the CDR3. The germline V gene has CDR1 LNHDA and CDR2 SQIVND (reference sequence). CDR3 sequence: CASSIQGGGGTQYF. The CDR3 nucleotides read TGTGCCAGTAGTATACAGGGGGGTGGCGGGACCCAGTACTTC.

This chain links TRBV18 with TRBJ2-5; no clear D gene. The germline gives CDR1 KGHSH, CDR2 LQKENI. This CDR3 comprises 13 residues. V was shortened by 3 bases and J by 2 bases, with 7 bases between the two germline ends. Written as DNA, the CDR3 is TGTGCCAGCTCACCCCTTATTCAAGAGACCCAGTACTTC. It yields the protein CASSPLIQETQYF. Full variable domain (missing parts from reference TRBV18 and TRBJ2-5): NAGVMQNPRHLVRRRGQEARLRCSPMKGHSHVYWYRQLPEEGLKFMVYLQKENIIDESGMPKERFSAEFPKEGPSILRIQQVVRGDSAAYFCASSPLIQETQYFGPGTRLLVL.

The V gene is TRBV5-1, the J gene TRBJ2-7; D possibly corresponds to TRBD1 (5 bases). Germline assignment: CDR1 SGHRS and CDR2 YFSETQ. The CDR3 is 13 residues long. The germline V and J ends were trimmed by 2 bases and 3 bases, with 9 bases remaining between them. CDR3 sequence: CASSFQGDYEQYF. For the CDR3, the DNA is TGCGCCAGCAGCTTTCAAGGGGACTACGAGCAGTACTTC.

V is TRBV4-2 and J is TRBJ1-1, with D uncertain. Germline V gene data show CDR1 as LGHNA and CDR2 as YNFKEQ. This CDR3 has 15 residues. With 0 bases removed from V and 4 bases from J, the gap between germline ends came to 12 bases. CDR3 region: CASSQDLGGSTEAFF. CDR3 coding DNA: TGTGCCAGCAGCCAAGATCTGGGAGGGAGCACTGAAGCTTTCTTT.

The chain couples TRBV5-1 to TRBJ2-3, with D tentatively TRBD1 (6 bases). Germline V gene data show CDR1 as SGHRS and CDR2 as YFSETQ. The CDR3 consists of 14 residues. V was pared by 4 bases and J by 5 bases, with 14 bases between. The chain's CDR3 is CASSPLGAVDTQYF. CDR3 DNA: TGCGCCAGCAGCCCATTGGGGGCCGTAGATACGCAGTATTTT.

The rearrangement links TRBV30 to TRBJ2-3; unclear D gene. V dropped 0 bases and J dropped 0 bases, with 4 bases sitting between them. The CDR3 totals 13 residues. Germline CDR1 GTSNPN, CDR2 SVGIG (reference sequence). CDR3 amino acids: CAWSVTSTDTQYF. The CDR3 DNA reads TGTGCCTGGAGTGTGACTAGCACAGATACGCAGTATTTT. The whole variable domain, remainder taken from reference TRBV30 and TRBJ2-3, is SQTIHQWPATLVQPVGSPLSLECTVEGTSNPNLYWYRQAAGRGLQLLFYSVGIGQISSEVPQNLSASRPQDRQFILSSKKLLLSDSGFYLCAWSVTSTDTQYFGPGTRLTVL.

There are a few counts of this clone. The V gene is TRBV4-2, the J gene TRBJ2-4; 9 bases match TRBD2. Looked up from germline, CDR1 is LGHNA and CDR2 is YNFKEQ. The junction had 9 bases not matched to a gene; V was cut back by 4 bases and J by 2 bases. CDR3 length: 17 residues. CDR3: CASSPGSAGGTKNIQYF. CDR3 in DNA: TGTGCCAGCAGCCCTGGGTCCGCGGGAGGGACCAAAAACATTCAGTACTTC.

J is TRBJ1-1 and V is TRBV7-8; 7 bases are a match to TRBD1. Germline assignment: CDR1 SGHVS and CDR2 FQNEAQ. V trimming: 3 bases; J trimming: 2 bases; junction bases outside the gene matches: 6. The CDR3 has 15 amino acids. This CDR3 is CASSFNRGENTEAFF. CDR3 in DNA: TGTGCCAGCAGCTTTAACAGGGGAGAAAACACTGAAGCTTTCTTT.

The genes are TRBV10-3 and TRBJ2-7, with a weak D call TRBD1 (5 bases). CDR3 length equals 14 residues. V lost 2 bases, J lost 1 base, and 9 bases lay in between. Germline loops: CDR1 ENHRY, CDR2 SYGVKD. CDR3 region: CAISEPDMSYEQYF. DNA for the CDR3: TGTGCCATCAGTGAGCCGGACATGTCCTACGAGCAGTACTTC.

The chain links TRBV19 to TRBJ1-5; D call uncertain. The CDR3 totals 14 residues. Per germline, CDR1 LNHDA and CDR2 SQIVND (reference sequence). Trimming left V 6 bases short and J 4 bases short, with 13 bases between. The CDR3 bases are TGTGCCAGTAGAACCTCGACAATAAATCAGCCCCAGCATTTT. Translation gives CASRTSTINQPQHF.

The chain recombines TRBV4-3 with TRBJ1-3; no definite D call. Germline CDR1 and CDR2: LGHNA and YSLEER. The V gene lost 1 base and the J gene lost 0 bases, with 10 bases spanning the gap. The CDR3 has 16 residues. The CDR3 region is CASSQGAHISGNTIYF. Written as DNA, the CDR3 is TGCGCCAGCAGCCAAGGGGCACATATCTCTGGAAACACCATATATTTT.